This is a list of T cell receptor beta chains from one sample in a study of CXCR3-negative and CXCR3-positive naive CD8 T cells. TCRdb reprocessed the 5' RACE reads; each CDR3 protein has one entry and no DNA is given. The table gives 56,000 or so distinct CDR3 sequences; the top ten clones make up 20% to 25% of it. The sequencing input was memory CD8+ T cells from blood. These receptors were collected from a human donor in good health. Some clones in this sample may be carry-over from other donors' samples. Both conserved end residues are part of each CDR3.

v_gene,j_gene,CDR3aa
TRBV29-1,TRBJ2-2,CSAEGDAGELFF
TRBV4-2,TRBJ1-1,CASSPSSEGDSVHTEAFF
TRBV27,TRBJ2-7,CASSSGKIYEQYF
TRBV5-4,TRBJ1-5,CASSSPGQPQHF
TRBV29-1,TRBJ2-2,CSVEEDRADTGELFF
TRBV4-1,TRBJ2-7,CASSQVSPEDEQYF
TRBV30,TRBJ2-7,CAWRFTGQGAYEQYF
TRBV29-1,TRBJ2-1,CSGDGYNEQFF
TRBV20-1,TRBJ1-2,CSARPDRVSDGYTF
TRBV29-1,TRBJ2-7,CSVLDRRTGSFFSEQYF
TRBV20-1,TRBJ2-2,CSARGGDTGELFF
TRBV29-1,TRBJ2-1,CSVQTGTTNEQFF
TRBV5-1,TRBJ2-7,CASSLSFDQASYEQYF
TRBV4-1,TRBJ2-7,CASSQGVGTAYEQYF
TRBV27,TRBJ1-5,CASSFSGQPQHF
TRBV7-8,TRBJ2-1,CASSYRTGRLAGGFNEQFF
TRBV12-3/TRBV12-4,TRBJ2-1,CASSPSGGNNEQFF
TRBV7-2,TRBJ2-7,CASSSSGGLGAYEQYF
TRBV21-1,TRBJ2-7,CASTNGQVEDAEQYF
TRBV6-5,TRBJ2-7,CASSYSGQGAYEQYF
TRBV20-1,TRBJ2-7,CSASIAGGYYEQYF
TRBV6-2/TRBV6-3,TRBJ1-2,CASSSPGTGNYGYTF
TRBV4-2,TRBJ2-1,CASSTTRGRGWNEQFF
TRBV6-2/TRBV6-3,TRBJ2-1,CASSKQEAYNEQFF
TRBV6-2/TRBV6-3,TRBJ2-1,CASSYRSSGSPEQFF
TRBV28,TRBJ2-7,CASSGGAGGGLTYEQYF
TRBV24-1,TRBJ1-1,CATAAGQGNEAFF
TRBV5-1,TRBJ2-3,CASSLGDRVGTDTQYF
TRBV30,TRBJ1-2,CASEGGRRRYGYTF
TRBV29-1,TRBJ2-1,CSAASWDGSYDEQFF
TRBV29-1,TRBJ1-1,CSVRPVPGSMALGAFF
TRBV7-2,TRBJ2-7,CASSPAQAYEQYF
TRBV4-2,TRBJ2-5,CASSQVGEETQYF
TRBV7-9,TRBJ1-2,CASSVAGTGEYYGYTF
TRBV30,TRBJ2-7,CAWSVGQIYEQYF
TRBV6-6,TRBJ2-3,CASRGQLTDTQYF
TRBV7-9,TRBJ2-7,CASSGPGEQYF